A single sample gave rise to the 28 T cell receptor beta chains below, sequenced in a study of T cell changes during pregnancy in multiple sclerosis. Using immunoSEQ multiplex PCR, the repertoire was profiled, and TCRdb retains in-frame clones only, with some absent. The sample shows approximately 110,000 clones, roughly nine tenths of them seen only once. This material consisted of peripheral blood, taken after pregnancy. These receptors all stem from a female donor with multiple sclerosis, enrolled in a pregnancy study.

This clone showed up just a few times. The V gene is TRBV5-4, the J gene TRBJ1-6; D unclear. The CDR3 is 16 residues long. The V end was cut by 4 bases, the J end by 9 bases, with 20 bases between. CDR1 is SGHNT, CDR2 YYREEE, per germline (reference sequence). CDR3 sequence (DNA): TGTGCCAGCAGCGATAAAGGACGGAAGACTAGTTCACCCCTCCACTTT. Amino acids: CASSDKGRKTSSPLHF.

The genes are TRBV7-8 and TRBJ2-7; 7 bases are shared with TRBD1. Germline-derived CDR1 and CDR2 are SGHVS and FQNEAQ. The CDR3 is 13 residues long. With 5 bases clipped from V and 6 bases from J, the junction kept 7 bases outside the gene matches. CDR3 amino acids: CASSTTGDGEQYF. Written as DNA, the CDR3 is TGTGCCAGCAGCACAACAGGGGATGGCGAGCAGTACTTC.

This clone showed up just a few times. V gene TRBV10-3 combines with J gene TRBJ1-1, with D possibly TRBD1 on 6 matching bases. This CDR3 contains 15 residues. Trimming removed 5 bases at V and 1 base at J, with 14 bases between. The germline V gene has CDR1 ENHRY and CDR2 SYGVKD. DNA for the CDR3: TGTGCCATCAGTCCCCGGGACACCCAGAACACTGAAGCTTTCTTT. Its translation is CAISPRDTQNTEAFF.

The chain uses TRBV6-1 and TRBJ1-2; D gene ambiguous. The CDR3 runs 13 residues. V was shortened by 2 bases and J by 2 bases, with 6 bases between the two germline ends. From germline, CDR1 is MNHNS and CDR2 SASEGT. CDR3 sequence (DNA): TGTGCCAGCAGTGAACTTATAAACTATGGCTACACCTTC. This gives the protein CASSELINYGYTF.

V usage is TRBV28 and J usage is TRBJ2-3, with a possible D match to TRBD2 (5 bases). CDR3 length: 13 residues. Deletions cut 2 bases from V and 13 bases from J, with 16 bases between. Germline V gives CDR1 MDHEN, CDR2 SYDVKM. This CDR3 is CASSLLSSGRKYF. The CDR3, as DNA: TGTGCCAGCAGTTTACTTAGCTCGGGAAGGAAGTATTTT.

The count of this clone is one. The chain couples TRBV2 to TRBJ1-3; D unresolved. CDR3 length: 15 residues. V lost 3 bases and J 6 bases, leaving 15 bases between the germline ends. The germline CDR1 and CDR2 sequences are SNHLY and FYNNEI. The CDR3 reads CASSDFGQYENTIYF. The CDR3 bases are TGTGCCAGCAGTGATTTTGGTCAGTATGAAAACACCATATATTTT.

The chain uses TRBV5-1 and TRBJ2-7, with TRBD1 matching 9 bases. Per germline, CDR1 SGHRS and CDR2 YFSETQ. J gave up 4 bases and V 0 bases, and 2 bases lay outside the gene matches. The CDR3 totals 14 residues. In DNA, the CDR3 is TGCGCCAGCAGCTTGGACAGGGGGCTATACGAGCAGTACTTC. As protein: CASSLDRGLYEQYF.

V is TRBV11-2 and J is TRBJ1-4; 8 bases fit TRBD1. Germline loops: CDR1 SGHAT, CDR2 FQNNGV. The CDR3 is 15 residues long. With 5 bases clipped from V and 0 bases from J, the junction kept 2 bases outside the gene matches. CDR3 DNA sequence: TGTGCCAGCAGCATGACAGGGGCAACTAATGAAAAACTGTTTTTT. Protein product: CASSMTGATNEKLFF.

The chain recombines TRBV4-1 with TRBJ2-3; 8 nucleotides align to TRBD1. Germline V gene sequence: CDR1 MGHRA, CDR2 YSYEKL. The ends lost 0 bases at V and 5 bases at J; junction bases unmatched: 4. The CDR3 length is 15 residues. The CDR3 nucleotides read TGCGCCAGCAGCCAAGACAGGGGGCAGGGAGATACGCAGTATTTT. Translating gives CASSQDRGQGDTQYF.

The gene calls are TRBV5-8 and TRBJ2-3; the D gene is possibly TRBD2 (6 bases). V was clipped by 2 bases and J by 0 bases, with 10 bases between them. The CDR3 spans 15 residues. The germline V gene has CDR1 SGHTS and CDR2 YDEGEE. CDR3 protein: CASSFAGKSTDTQYF. The CDR3 DNA follows: TGTGCCAGCAGCTTTGCGGGGAAAAGCACAGATACGCAGTATTTT.

The CDR3 loop reads CASSPTGGTRGYTF. As DNA, the CDR3 is TGCGCCAGCAGCCCGACAGGGGGAACGCGGGGCTACACCTTC. The chain has TRBV5-1 and TRBJ1-2; 9 bases align to TRBD1. The V gene's germline CDR1 is SGHRS and CDR2 YFSETQ. This CDR3 contains 14 residues. The V gene end was trimmed by 4 bases and the J gene end by 8 bases; junction bases not matched to a gene: 9.

The chain recombines TRBV29-1 with TRBJ2-1; the match to TRBD1 covers 8 bases. Trimming at V came to 0 bases and at J to 0 bases, leaving 7 bases not matched to a gene. The CDR3 runs to 17 residues. Looked up from germline, CDR1 is SQVTM and CDR2 is ANQGSEA. This CDR3 reads CSVEDVGQGISYNEQFF. CDR3 DNA sequence: TGCAGCGTTGAAGATGTAGGACAGGGAATCTCCTACAATGAGCAGTTCTTC.

The chain employs TRBV7-9 and TRBJ2-2; no firm D call. The V end lost 7 bases, the J end lost 0 bases, and 9 bases lay between the germline ends. There are 14 residues in the CDR3. The V gene's germline CDR1 is SEHNR and CDR2 FQNEAQ (reference sequence). Written as DNA, the CDR3 is TGTGCCAGCACCAATCCCACGAACACCGGGGAGCTGTTTTTT. Encoded protein: CASTNPTNTGELFF.

The gene calls are TRBV10-3 and TRBJ1-5, with no clear D. This CDR3 has 16 amino acids. Trimming removed 2 bases from V and 0 bases from J, with 11 bases in between. CDR1 ENHRY and CDR2 SYGVKD come from the germline V gene. Here the CDR3 DNA reads TGTGCCATCAGTGAGGCCGGTTCTTATAGCAATCAGCCCCAGCATTTT. This encodes CAISEAGSYSNQPQHF.

The chain links TRBV15 to TRBJ2-1; the D is unclear. V was shortened by 0 bases and J by 16 bases, with 13 bases between the two germline ends. This CDR3 has 12 residues. In germline, CDR1 is LNHNV, CDR2 YYDKDF (reference sequence). CDR3 loop: CATSRDDFRVFF. Here the CDR3 DNA reads TGTGCCACCAGCAGAGATGATTTCCGAGTATTCTTC.

The V gene is TRBV7-9, the J gene TRBJ1-5; unclear D gene. Germline CDR1 reads SEHNR; CDR2 reads FQNEAQ (reference sequence). The CDR3 has 15 residues. The ends were cut back, 2 bases at V and 3 bases at J, with 11 bases in the middle. CDR3 DNA sequence: TGTGCCAGCAGCTTAAAGTCCGGGAACAATCAGCCCCAGCATTTT. This encodes CASSLKSGNNQPQHF.

V gene TRBV29-1 combines with J gene TRBJ2-7; D gene unclear. The germline CDR1 and CDR2 sequences are SQVTM and ANQGSEA. This CDR3 has 12 residues. V was trimmed by 4 bases and J by 0 bases, leaving 7 bases between them. CDR3 nucleotide sequence: TGCAGCGTTGGCTTGGCCTCCTACGAGCAGTACTTC. It translates to CSVGLASYEQYF.

CDR3 sequence reads: CASSFGMAGFDREQYF. Here the CDR3 DNA reads TGTGCCAGCAGTTTTGGTATGGCAGGGTTTGATAGGGAGCAGTACTTC. The chain recombines TRBV27 with TRBJ2-7, with D possibly matching TRBD1 (5 bases). Per the germline V gene, CDR1 is MNHEY and CDR2 is SMNVEV (reference sequence). The CDR3 is 16 residues long. Trimming cost V 3 bases and J 7 bases, with 22 bases left between them.

CDR3 nucleotide sequence: TGTGCCAGCAGTTACTTGGGGGGGAACACTGAAGCTTTCTTT. Its translation is CASSYLGGNTEAFF. The chain employs TRBV6-5 and TRBJ1-1; the D gene is possibly TRBD1 (5 bases). The germline CDR1 and CDR2 sequences are MNHEY and SVGAGI. The length of the CDR3 is 14 residues. Trimming cost V 1 base and J 1 base, with 7 bases left between them.

V is TRBV27 and J is TRBJ2-2, with D hard to call. Germline lookup yields CDR1 MNHEY and CDR2 SMNVEV (reference sequence). Deletions cut 1 base from V and 1 base from J, with 7 bases between. The CDR3 is 15 residues long. The CDR3, as DNA: TGTGCCAGCAGTTTATTGGCAGGGAACACCGGGGAGCTGTTTTTT. Encoded protein: CASSLLAGNTGELFF.

A single count supports this clone. The rearrangement uses TRBV5-1 and TRBJ1-5; D call uncertain. The CDR3 consists of 15 residues. The germline gives CDR1 SGHRS, CDR2 YFSETQ. Trimming removed 4 bases at V and 6 bases at J, with 17 bases between. This CDR3 is CASSPEAGLGQPQHF. In nucleotides, the CDR3 is TGCGCCAGCAGCCCGGAGGCGGGCTTGGGTCAGCCCCAGCATTTT.

The chain employs TRBV28 and TRBJ2-1, with 7 bases identical to TRBD2. The germline V gene has CDR1 MDHEN and CDR2 SYDVKM. Trimming took 7 bases from V and 8 from J; bases not matched to a gene: 20. This CDR3 has 17 amino acids. The CDR3 loop is CASNLGPGTTFLDEQFF. The CDR3 coding sequence is TGTGCCAGCAACTTAGGCCCCGGGACTACCTTTTTGGATGAGCAGTTCTTC.

The V and J genes are TRBV6-5 and TRBJ2-5, with TRBD2 matching 12 bases. Germline V CDR1 and CDR2: MNHEY, SVGAGI. The J segment lost 2 bases and the V segment lost 6 bases, leaving 4 bases of the junction unmatched. The CDR3 extends over 15 amino acids. In nucleotides, the CDR3 is TGTGCCAGCAGACAGACTAGCGGGGGTCAAGAGACCCAGTACTTC. This codes for CASRQTSGGQETQYF.

V is TRBV5-1 and J is TRBJ2-3; D call uncertain. This CDR3 spans 14 amino acids. Trimming cost V 0 bases and J 0 bases, with 5 bases left between them. The V gene's germline CDR1 is SGHRS and CDR2 YFSETQ. CDR3 in DNA: TGCGCCAGCAGCTTGGGCGGCAGCACAGATACGCAGTATTTT. Translating gives CASSLGGSTDTQYF. Together with reference TRBV5-1 and TRBJ2-3, the CDR3 gives the full variable domain: KAGVTQTPRYLIKTRGQQVTLSCSPISGHRSVSWYQQTPGQGLQFLFEYFSETQRNKGNFPGRFSGRQFSNSRSEMNVSTLELGDSALYLCASSLGGSTDTQYFGPGTRLTVL.

Here the CDR3 reads CASRNSHNTGELFF. DNA for the CDR3: TGTGCCAGCAGAAACAGCCACAACACCGGGGAGCTGTTTTTT. The V call is TRBV9, the J call TRBJ2-2; D is ambiguous. Deletions cut 5 bases from V and 2 bases from J, with 10 bases between. This CDR3 region has 14 residues. Germline CDR1 is SGDLS and CDR2 is YYNGEE.

CDR3 nucleotide sequence: TGTGCCAGTAGTATAGACCCCCCAGACAGGAATAATCAGCCCCAGCATTTT. Translating it yields CASSIDPPDRNNQPQHF. The rearrangement joins TRBV19 to TRBJ1-5, with D possibly TRBD1 on 6 matching bases. V shed 0 bases and J shed 4 bases, with 16 bases lying between them. The CDR3 is made up of 17 amino acids. Germline V gene data show CDR1 as LNHDA and CDR2 as SQIVND (reference sequence).

This chain connects TRBV15 to TRBJ2-7, with 10 bases fitting TRBD1. Germline loops: CDR1 LNHNV, CDR2 YYDKDF (reference sequence). Unmatched junction bases numbered 5, after V lost 0 bases and J lost 6 bases. The CDR3 sequence is 15 residues long. The CDR3 region is CATSRDKGQGREQYF. CDR3 DNA sequence: TGTGCCACCAGCAGAGATAAGGGACAGGGGCGCGAGCAGTACTTC.

J is TRBJ1-1 and V is TRBV5-1; D is ambiguous. The V and J ends lost 4 bases and 3 bases respectively, with 10 bases between them. The CDR3 has 13 amino acids. CDR1 is SGHRS, CDR2 YFSETQ, per germline. For the CDR3, the DNA is TGCGCCAGCAGCCAGGAGGGATACACTGAAGCTTTCTTT. It encodes CASSQEGYTEAFF.